A selection of T cell receptor beta chains follows, all from one sample in a study of blood T cell repertoires in COVID-19. Assay used: immunoSEQ multiplex PCR; TCRdb lists only in-frame clones, some missing. The table includes some 240,000 clones, roughly 87% detected once. Sequencing input: peripheral blood. The receptors here all came from a woman in her forties who had recovered from COVID-19. The CDR3 runs from the conserved cysteine through the conserved F or W.

J gene: TRBJ2-3; V gene: TRBV5-5; CDR3 length: 14; CDR3 protein: CASSLGSSGDTQYF
J gene: TRBJ2-3; V gene: TRBV6-1; CDR3 length: 18; CDR3 protein: CASSERPGRDQSTDTQYF
J gene: TRBJ2-1; V gene: TRBV11-3; CDR3 length: 14; CDR3 protein: CASSSGLAYNEQFF
J gene: TRBJ1-1; V gene: TRBV15; CDR3 length: 15; CDR3 protein: CATSPAGGQHTEAFF
J gene: TRBJ2-5; V gene: TRBV18; CDR3 length: 13; CDR3 protein: CASSPPPGETQYF
J gene: TRBJ2-7; V gene: TRBV10-3; CDR3 length: 12; CDR3 protein: CATQGPGGEQYF
J gene: TRBJ2-5; V gene: TRBV6-5; CDR3 length: 15; CDR3 protein: CASSTGQSSGETQYF
J gene: TRBJ1-1; V gene: TRBV10-3; CDR3 length: 13; CDR3 protein: CAISVNMNTEAFF
J gene: TRBJ2-5; V gene: TRBV7-2; CDR3 length: 14; CDR3 protein: CASSYQWGGETQYF
J gene: TRBJ2-2; V gene: TRBV10-2; CDR3 length: 15; CDR3 protein: CASGAGTGGPGELFF
J gene: TRBJ1-5; V gene: TRBV19; CDR3 length: 14; CDR3 protein: CASSSGTSNQPQHF
J gene: TRBJ1-5; V gene: TRBV30; CDR3 length: 17; CDR3 protein: CAWSDGHLGNSNQPQHF
J gene: TRBJ2-7; V gene: TRBV9; CDR3 length: 16; CDR3 protein: CASSHNRGTSGREQYF
J gene: TRBJ2-1; V gene: TRBV14; CDR3 length: 14; CDR3 protein: CASSQVGGYNEQFF
J gene: TRBJ2-1; V gene: TRBV12-3/TRBV12-4; CDR3 length: 13; CDR3 protein: CASTDGGVHEQFF
J gene: TRBJ1-1; V gene: TRBV7-2; CDR3 length: 14; CDR3 protein: CASSLEGKGTEAFF
J gene: TRBJ2-3; V gene: TRBV28; CDR3 length: 17; CDR3 protein: CASSRVAGGVSTDTQYF
J gene: TRBJ2-1; V gene: TRBV7-2; CDR3 length: 14; CDR3 protein: CASSPNALGPEQFF
J gene: TRBJ2-7; V gene: TRBV24-1; CDR3 length: 14; CDR3 protein: CATSDLGQPYEQYF
J gene: TRBJ1-1; V gene: TRBV6-1; CDR3 length: 13; CDR3 protein: CASSEVLMAEAFF
J gene: TRBJ2-2; V gene: TRBV7-9; CDR3 length: 16; CDR3 protein: CASSPRLAADTGELFF
J gene: TRBJ2-3; V gene: TRBV7-2; CDR3 length: 17; CDR3 protein: CASSSRGMGEAPKTQYF
J gene: TRBJ2-5; V gene: TRBV30; CDR3 length: 16; CDR3 protein: CAWNPGTSGGGETQYF
J gene: TRBJ2-7; V gene: TRBV2; CDR3 length: 15; CDR3 protein: CASRMSGGATNEQYF
J gene: TRBJ1-2; V gene: TRBV5-4; CDR3 length: 14; CDR3 protein: CASRPPGQNYGYTF
J gene: TRBJ1-6; V gene: TRBV4-3; CDR3 length: 17; CDR3 protein: CASSQDLASSYNSPLHF
J gene: TRBJ1-2; V gene: TRBV1; CDR3 length: 16; CDR3 protein: CTSSQDSRGTNYGYTF
J gene: TRBJ1-2; V gene: TRBV9; CDR3 length: 15; CDR3 protein: CASSVAGTGSYGYTF
J gene: TRBJ2-5; V gene: TRBV3-1/TRBV3-2; CDR3 length: 15; CDR3 protein: CASSHGSTSSATQYF
J gene: TRBJ2-1; V gene: TRBV5-6; CDR3 length: 14; CDR3 protein: CASSLEAGLGEQFF
J gene: TRBJ2-6; V gene: TRBV24-1; CDR3 length: 19; CDR3 protein: CATSSRLAGAVGGANVLTF
J gene: TRBJ1-3; V gene: TRBV13; CDR3 length: 16; CDR3 protein: CASSLPGWDRGNTIYF
J gene: TRBJ1-1; V gene: TRBV3-1/TRBV3-2; CDR3 length: 13; CDR3 protein: CASSQTGVTEAFF
J gene: TRBJ2-3; V gene: TRBV7-7; CDR3 length: 15; CDR3 protein: CASSLSSGATDTQYF
J gene: TRBJ1-6; V gene: TRBV14; CDR3 length: 16; CDR3 protein: CASSRLTYGDNSPLHF
J gene: TRBJ1-6; V gene: TRBV28; CDR3 length: 13; CDR3 protein: CASSTGLISPLHF
J gene: TRBJ2-3; V gene: TRBV29-1; CDR3 length: 15; CDR3 protein: CSVDRLAGGRDTQYF
J gene: TRBJ2-3; V gene: TRBV7-6; CDR3 length: 16; CDR3 protein: CASSLASDGGTDTQYF
J gene: TRBJ1-1; V gene: TRBV9; CDR3 length: 15; CDR3 protein: CASSDDRAPNTEAFF
J gene: TRBJ1-1; V gene: TRBV7-2; CDR3 length: 12; CDR3 protein: CASSLMYTEAFF
J gene: TRBJ2-2; V gene: TRBV7-9; CDR3 length: 18; CDR3 protein: CASSKLSLAGGQTGELFF
J gene: TRBJ2-7; V gene: TRBV28; CDR3 length: 12; CDR3 protein: CASSLRGNEQYF
J gene: TRBJ2-7; V gene: TRBV2; CDR3 length: 14; CDR3 protein: CASSKLAGGYEQYF
J gene: TRBJ1-3; V gene: TRBV20-1; CDR3 length: 11; CDR3 protein: CSARAVDTIYF
J gene: TRBJ2-3; V gene: TRBV11-3; CDR3 length: 15; CDR3 protein: CASSSPGQGIDTQYF
J gene: TRBJ1-2; V gene: TRBV7-2; CDR3 length: 13; CDR3 protein: CASSSGTGDGYTF
J gene: TRBJ2-3; V gene: TRBV3-1/TRBV3-2; CDR3 length: 16; CDR3 protein: CASSQLSGELTDTQYF
J gene: TRBJ2-2; V gene: TRBV5-4; CDR3 length: 16; CDR3 protein: CASSPRGGSGTGELFF
J gene: TRBJ2-1; V gene: TRBV2; CDR3 length: 17; CDR3 protein: CASSPGLAGGPYNEQFF
J gene: TRBJ2-5; V gene: TRBV5-4; CDR3 length: 15; CDR3 protein: CASSSRLESGETQYF
J gene: TRBJ2-7; V gene: TRBV5-4; CDR3 length: 15; CDR3 protein: CASSFETESSYEQYF
J gene: TRBJ1-6; V gene: TRBV30; CDR3 length: 15; CDR3 protein: CACAPTGRLGSPLHF
J gene: TRBJ1-2; V gene: TRBV9; CDR3 length: 14; CDR3 protein: CASSVGVGVGGYTF